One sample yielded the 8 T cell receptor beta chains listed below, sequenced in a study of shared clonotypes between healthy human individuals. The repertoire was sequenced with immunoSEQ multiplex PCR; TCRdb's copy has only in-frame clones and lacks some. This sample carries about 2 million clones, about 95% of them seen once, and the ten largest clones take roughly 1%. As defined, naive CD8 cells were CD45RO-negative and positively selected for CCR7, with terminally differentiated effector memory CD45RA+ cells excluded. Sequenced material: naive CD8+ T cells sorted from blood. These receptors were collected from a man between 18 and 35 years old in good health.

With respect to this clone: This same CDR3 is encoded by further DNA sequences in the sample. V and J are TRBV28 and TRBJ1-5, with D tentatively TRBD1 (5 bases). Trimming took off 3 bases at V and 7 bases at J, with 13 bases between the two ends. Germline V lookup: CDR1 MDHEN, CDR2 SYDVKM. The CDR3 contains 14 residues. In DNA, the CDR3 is TGTGCCAGCAGTTTGGTGGGGGGAGGACAGCCCCAGCATTTT. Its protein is CASSLVGGGQPQHF.

The DNA of the CDR3 is TGCAGCGGGGACAGGGATGGGACCCAGTACTTC. Translated, it gives CSGDRDGTQYF. The chain joins TRBV29-1 to TRBJ2-5; 9 bases align to TRBD1. Germline V gives CDR1 SQVTM, CDR2 ANQGSEA. The CDR3 runs to 11 residues. The V segment lost 7 bases and the J segment 7 bases; nucleotides outside the gene matches: 4.

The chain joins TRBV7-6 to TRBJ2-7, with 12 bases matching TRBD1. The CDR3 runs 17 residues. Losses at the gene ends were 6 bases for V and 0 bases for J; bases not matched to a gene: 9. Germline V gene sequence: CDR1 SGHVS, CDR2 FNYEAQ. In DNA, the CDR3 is TGTGCCAGCAGTATAGGGACAGGGGGCTCCGGCTCCTACGAGCAGTACTTC. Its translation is CASSIGTGGSGSYEQYF.

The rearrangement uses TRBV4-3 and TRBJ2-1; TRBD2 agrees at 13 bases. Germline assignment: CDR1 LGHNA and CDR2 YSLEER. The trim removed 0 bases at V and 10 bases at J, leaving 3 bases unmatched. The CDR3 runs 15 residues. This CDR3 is CASSQDLLAGGEQFF. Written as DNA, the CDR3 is TGCGCCAGCAGCCAAGATTTACTAGCGGGAGGGGAGCAGTTCTTC.

The CDR3 DNA reads TGTGCCACCAGCACCGGGCAGGCTCAGTACTTC. This codes for CATSTGQAQYF. V gene TRBV15 combines with J gene TRBJ2-4, with D unresolved. V was clipped by 4 bases and J by 12 bases, with 10 bases between them. This CDR3 spans 11 amino acids. Germline loops: CDR1 LNHNV, CDR2 YYDKDF (reference sequence). Filled out from reference TRBV15 and TRBJ2-4, the complete variable domain reads DAMVIQNPRYQVTQFGKPVTLSCSQTLNHNVMYWYQQKSSQAPKLLFHYYDKDFNNEADTPDNFQSRRPNTSFCFLDIRSPGLGDTAMYLCATSTGQAQYFGAGTRLSVL.

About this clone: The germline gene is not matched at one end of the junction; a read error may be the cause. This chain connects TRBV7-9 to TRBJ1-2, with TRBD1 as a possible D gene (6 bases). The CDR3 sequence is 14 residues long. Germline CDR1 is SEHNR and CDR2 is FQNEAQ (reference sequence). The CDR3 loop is CASRLEGGTDGYTF. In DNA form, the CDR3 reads TGTGCCAGCAGATTAGAGGGGGGAACGGATGGCTACACCTTC. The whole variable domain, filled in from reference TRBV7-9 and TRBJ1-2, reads DTGVSQNPRHKITKRGQNVTFRCDPISEHNRLYWYRQTLGQGPEFLTYFQNEAQLEKSRLLSDRFSAERPKGSFSTLEIQRTEQGDSAMYLCASRLEGGTDGYTFGSGTRLTVV.

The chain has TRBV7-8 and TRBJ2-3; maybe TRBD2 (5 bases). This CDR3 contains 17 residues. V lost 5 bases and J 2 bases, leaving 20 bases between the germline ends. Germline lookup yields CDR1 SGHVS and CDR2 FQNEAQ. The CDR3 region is CASSLLGFAGTTDTQYF. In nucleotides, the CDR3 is TGTGCCAGCAGCCTCCTGGGGTTTGCGGGCACCACAGATACGCAGTATTTT.

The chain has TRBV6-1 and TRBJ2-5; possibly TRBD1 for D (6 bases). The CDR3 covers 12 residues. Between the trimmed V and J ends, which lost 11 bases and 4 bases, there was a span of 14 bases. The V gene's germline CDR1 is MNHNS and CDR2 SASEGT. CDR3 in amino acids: CAGETGTETQYF. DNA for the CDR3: TGTGCCGGCGAAACAGGGACAGAGACCCAGTACTTC.